This T cell receptor (beta chain) was sequenced in a study of shared clonotypes between healthy human individuals. Study findings and constraints: Memory subsets had estimated richness that was generally smaller than that of naive subsets.

CDR3 length equals 16 residues. Per the germline V gene, CDR1 is KGHSH and CDR2 is LQKENI. Trimming removed 0 bases from V and 0 bases from J, with 12 bases in between. Assay: immunoSEQ multiplex PCR; the TCRdb copy retains only in-frame clones and omits some. The table lists over 850,000 clones, roughly 74% of them singletons. From CD4+ cells came CD45RA+ naive and CD45RA-negative memory subsets. Concerning this clone: What it recognizes is unknown. In the same sample, other DNA sequences code for this CDR3.

Specimen: memory CD4+ T cells from PBMCs. Subset noted: CD45RA-negative fraction. The genes are TRBV18 and TRBJ2-7; the D gene is possibly TRBD1 (7 bases). This clonotype was obtained from a young man in good health. Some clones in this sample may be carry-over from other donors' samples. This CDR3 reads CASSPPRQGGSYEQYF. DNA of the CDR3: TGTGCCAGCTCACCACCGAGACAGGGAGGCTCCTACGAGCAGTACTTC. Drawing the rest from reference TRBV18 and TRBJ2-7, the complete variable domain is NAGVMQNPRHLVRRRGQEARLRCSPMKGHSHVYWYRQLPEEGLKFMVYLQKENIIDESGMPKERFSAEFPKEGPSILRIQQVVRGDSAAYFCASSPPRQGGSYEQYFGPGTRLTVT.